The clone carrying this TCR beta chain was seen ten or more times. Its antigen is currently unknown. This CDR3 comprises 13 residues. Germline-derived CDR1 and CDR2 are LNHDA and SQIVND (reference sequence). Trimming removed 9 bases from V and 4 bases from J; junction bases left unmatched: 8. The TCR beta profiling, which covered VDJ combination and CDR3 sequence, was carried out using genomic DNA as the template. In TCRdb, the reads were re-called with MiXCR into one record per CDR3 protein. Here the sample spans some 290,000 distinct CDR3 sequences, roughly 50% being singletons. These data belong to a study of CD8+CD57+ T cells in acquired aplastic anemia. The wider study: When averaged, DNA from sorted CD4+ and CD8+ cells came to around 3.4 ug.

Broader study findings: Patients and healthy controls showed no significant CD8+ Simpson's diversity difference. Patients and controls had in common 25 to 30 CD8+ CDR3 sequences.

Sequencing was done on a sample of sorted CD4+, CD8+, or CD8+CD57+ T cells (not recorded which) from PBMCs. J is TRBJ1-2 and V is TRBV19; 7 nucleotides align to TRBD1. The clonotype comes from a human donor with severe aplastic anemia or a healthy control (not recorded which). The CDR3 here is CASDGQAGYGYTF. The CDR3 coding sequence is TGTGCCAGCGACGGACAGGCTGGCTATGGCTACACCTTC.